One and the same sample provided the 24 T cell receptor beta chains below, sequenced in a study of PD-1 blockade in classical Hodgkin lymphoma. Documented time point: cycle 4 day 1 (C4D1), after more than five weeks of nivolumab. Following autologous stem cell transplantation, relapse occurred in every patient, and exposure to brentuximab vedotin varied. CD4+ T cells were purified from thawed PBMCs by magnetic negative selection. Libraries were prepared by immunoSEQ multiplex PCR; TCRdb keeps only in-frame clonotypes and omits some of them. The data contain around 9,800 clones, about three quarters of them seen just once; the ten biggest clones take up 4.6%. The sequencing here drew on CD4+ T cells from blood, taken before the fourth cycle of nivolumab. The receptor set was obtained from a human donor with classical Hodgkin lymphoma.

This clone was observed a few times. V gene TRBV27 combines with J gene TRBJ1-1, with 11 bases aligning to TRBD1. CDR3 length equals 15 residues. The J segment lost 3 bases and the V segment lost 3 bases, leaving 3 bases of the junction unmatched. Germline CDR1 is MNHEY and CDR2 is SMNVEV (reference sequence). The CDR3 nucleotides read TGTGCCAGCAGTTTGGGGGACAGGGGGGACACTGAAGCTTTCTTT. Its protein product is CASSLGDRGDTEAFF.

The chain uses TRBV2 and TRBJ1-2; no clear D gene. Deletions cut 6 bases from V and 2 bases from J, with 10 bases between. The CDR3 length is 13 residues. The germline V gene encodes CDR1 SNHLY and CDR2 FYNNEI. CDR3 residues: CASRRDVNYGYTF. The CDR3 DNA is TGTGCCAGCAGAAGGGATGTGAACTATGGCTACACCTTC.

J is TRBJ1-2 and V is TRBV7-9, with D perhaps matching TRBD1 (5 bases). Germline CDR1 and CDR2: SEHNR and FQNEAQ (reference sequence). The CDR3 has 14 amino acids. Trimming removed 7 bases from V and 4 bases from J, with 16 bases in between. CDR3 residues: CASNQWGEGYGYTF. DNA of the CDR3: TGTGCCAGCAATCAGTGGGGCGAGGGCTATGGCTACACCTTC.

The V and J genes are TRBV7-8 and TRBJ2-5; 9 nucleotides line up with TRBD1. Germline V gives CDR1 SGHVS, CDR2 FQNEAQ. V was pared by 4 bases and J by 5 bases, with 8 bases of the junction left unmatched. The CDR3 is 15 residues long. CDR3 amino acids: CASSSNRGRSETQYF. DNA for the CDR3: TGTGCCAGCAGCTCAAACAGGGGGCGTAGTGAGACCCAGTACTTC.

This clone was observed a handful of times. The chain links TRBV7-2 to TRBJ2-1; 9 nucleotides agree with TRBD1. V lost 7 bases, J lost 5 bases, and 9 bases stayed unmatched. This CDR3 has 15 amino acids. CDR1 is SGHTA, CDR2 FQGNSA, per germline. CDR3 DNA: TGTGCCAGCACCACAGGGGGCAGAGCAAACAATGAGCAGTTCTTC. This codes for CASTTGGRANNEQFF.

This clone appeared a single time. Other DNA sequences in this sample translate to the same CDR3. The chain links TRBV6-1 to TRBJ1-1; tentative D call: TRBD1 (5 bases). V was trimmed by 6 bases and J by 4 bases, leaving 9 bases between them. CDR1 is MNHNS and CDR2 is SASEGT in the germline V gene. The CDR3 is made up of 12 amino acids. The DNA for the CDR3 is TGTGCCAGCAGCAGGGAAGGCACTGAAGCTTTCTTT. Protein: CASSREGTEAFF.

V is TRBV5-1 and J is TRBJ1-4; tentative D call: TRBD1 (6 bases). The CDR3 loop spans 15 amino acids. Germline CDR1 SGHRS, CDR2 YFSETQ. Trimming removed 2 bases at V and 8 bases at J, with 16 bases between. The CDR3 protein is CASSLGGTLGEKLFF. In DNA, the CDR3 is TGCGCCAGCAGCTTAGGTGGGACACTGGGGGAAAAACTGTTTTTT.

The chain recombines TRBV6-5 with TRBJ1-5, with D perhaps matching TRBD1 (6 bases). V gave up 2 bases and J gave up 5 bases, with 13 bases separating them. The CDR3 is made up of 15 amino acids. Germline CDR1 MNHEY, CDR2 SVGAGI. Here the CDR3 DNA reads TGTGCCAGCAGTTACACTACAGGGTCGGATCAGCCCCAGCATTTT. Its protein product is CASSYTTGSDQPQHF.

This sequence joins TRBV6-1 and TRBJ1-2, with unresolved D. With 2 bases removed from V and 8 bases from J, the gap between germline ends came to 12 bases. The CDR3 totals 13 residues. Germline V lookup: CDR1 MNHNS, CDR2 SASEGT. CDR3 loop: CASSEFGEEGYTF. The CDR3 coding sequence is TGTGCCAGCAGTGAATTTGGGGAAGAGGGCTACACCTTC.

The V and J genes are TRBV11-2 and TRBJ1-1; D unclear. Trimming cost V 0 bases and J 2 bases, with 13 bases left between them. Germline V gene data show CDR1 as SGHAT and CDR2 as FQNNGV. This CDR3 has 16 amino acids. The CDR3 nucleotides are TGTGCCAGCAGCTTAGAATTTAAGAACCGAAACACTGAAGCTTTCTTT. Encoded protein: CASSLEFKNRNTEAFF.

The rearrangement uses TRBV14 and TRBJ2-5; TRBD1 matches 11 bases. The V and J ends lost 4 bases and 2 bases, in that order; junction bases with no gene match: 0. The CDR3 is 14 residues long. Germline CDR1 SGHDN, CDR2 FVKESK. The CDR3 DNA reads TGTGCCAGCAGCCGGGACAGGGGGCAAGAGACCCAGTACTTC. This translates into CASSRDRGQETQYF.

The chain is built from TRBV2 and TRBJ2-7; 7 bases are shared with TRBD1. The CDR3 length is 14 residues. Germline CDR1 and CDR2: SNHLY and FYNNEI. Trimming took 5 bases from V and 3 from J; bases not matched to a gene: 7. In DNA form, the CDR3 reads TGTGCCAGCAGTAAAACCCGGGACAGCTACGAGCAGTACGTC. This codes for CASSKTRDSYEQYV.

This chain connects TRBV6-5 to TRBJ2-5; TRBD1 or TRBD2 may be the D gene (5 bases each). V gave up 6 bases and J gave up 7 bases, with 21 bases separating them. Per the germline V gene, CDR1 is MNHEY and CDR2 is SVGAGI. CDR3 size: 15 residues. CDR3 amino acids: CASRLNIGTQGTQYF. CDR3 nucleotides: TGTGCCAGCAGGTTAAATATCGGGACCCAGGGGACCCAGTACTTC.

This clone was found once. The chain is built from TRBV29-1 and TRBJ2-5, with a possible D match to TRBD2 (5 bases). Germline CDR1 reads SQVTM; CDR2 reads ANQGSEA. Trimming removed 6 bases at V and 5 bases at J, with 13 bases between. The CDR3 sequence is 12 residues long. The CDR3 coding sequence is TGCAGCGTGTTATCCGGGATGGAGACCCAGTACTTC. It codes for CSVLSGMETQYF. The full variable domain, its missing parts supplied by reference TRBV29-1 and TRBJ2-5, is SAVISQKPSRDICQRGTSLTIQCQVDSQVTMMFWYRQQPGQSLTLIATANQGSEATYESGFVIDKFPISRPNLTFSTLTVSNMSPEDSSIYLCSVLSGMETQYFGPGTRLLVL.

This rearrangement joins TRBV6-1 to TRBJ1-1; D is perhaps TRBD1 (5 bases). The CDR3 is made up of 12 amino acids. Germline V gene data show CDR1 as MNHNS and CDR2 as SASEGT. V lost 10 bases to trimming and J lost 4 bases, with 13 bases between them. CDR3 nucleotides: TGTGCCACCATAGTCGGGGGCACTGAAGCTTTCTTT. As protein: CATIVGGTEAFF.

This chain connects TRBV28 to TRBJ1-3; 10 bases line up with TRBD1. Germline CDR1 MDHEN, CDR2 SYDVKM. This CDR3 comprises 13 residues. The junction had 3 bases not matched to a gene; V was cut back by 10 bases and J by 3 bases. The CDR3 region has the DNA TGTGCCACGACAGGGGGCAGTGGAAACACCATATATTTT. This translates into CATTGGSGNTIYF.

This CDR3 is CASSEALEGYEGNQPQHF. CDR3 nucleotide sequence: TGTGCCAGCAGTGAAGCGCTTGAGGGTTATGAGGGCAATCAGCCCCAGCATTTT. The chain joins TRBV6-1 to TRBJ1-5; D gene unclear. Per the germline V gene, CDR1 is MNHNS and CDR2 is SASEGT. This CDR3 is 18 amino acids long. The V and J ends lost 0 bases and 2 bases respectively, with 17 bases between them.

This sequence joins TRBV7-3 and TRBJ2-7; 10 bases fit TRBD2. CDR3 size: 14 residues. Germline CDR1 SGHTA, CDR2 FQGTGA. V lost 6 bases and J lost 5; bases outside the gene matches: 7. The CDR3 nucleotides are TGTGCCAGCAGACCCAGCGGGGGGGCCCACGAGCAGTACTTC. The encoded protein is CASRPSGGAHEQYF.

The V and J genes are TRBV5-4 and TRBJ2-2, with D possibly matching TRBD1 (6 bases). Trimming stripped 3 bases from V and 0 bases from J, with 12 bases between. This CDR3 contains 16 residues. CDR1 is SGHNT, CDR2 YYREEE, per germline (reference sequence). The DNA of the CDR3 is TGTGCCAGCAGCTCTACACCAGGGGCGAACACCGGGGAGCTGTTTTTT. As protein: CASSSTPGANTGELFF.

The chain joins TRBV28 to TRBJ1-5; D is ambiguous. V lost 6 bases to trimming and J lost 3 bases, with 12 bases between them. Germline-derived CDR1 and CDR2 are MDHEN and SYDVKM. The CDR3 is 14 residues long. CDR3 residues: CASSKVTFNQPQHF. The DNA for the CDR3 is TGTGCCAGCAGCAAGGTAACTTTCAATCAGCCCCAGCATTTT.

This sequence joins TRBV4-3 and TRBJ2-7; D might be TRBD2 (5 bases). Looked up from germline, CDR1 is LGHNA and CDR2 is YSLEER. The CDR3 runs 14 residues. V lost 2 bases and J 5 bases, leaving 13 bases between the germline ends. CDR3 bases: TGCGCCAGCAGCCAATCTCAGCGGTATCACGAGCAGTACTTC. Translation: CASSQSQRYHEQYF.

The chain employs TRBV4-3 and TRBJ1-2; a possible D gene is TRBD1 (6 bases). CDR1 and CDR2 from the germline V gene are LGHNA and YSLEER. With 0 bases removed from V and 6 bases from J, the gap between germline ends came to 14 bases. The CDR3 runs to 15 residues. The CDR3 region is CASSQDVGTRDGYTF. The DNA of the CDR3 is TGCGCCAGCAGCCAAGATGTGGGGACAAGGGATGGCTACACCTTC.

The CDR3 nucleotides are TGTGCCAGCAGTGAAGCCCTAGCGGGGGGGAGGGAGCAGTTCTTC. Translating it yields CASSEALAGGREQFF. The rearrangement links TRBV6-1 to TRBJ2-1; the match to TRBD2 covers 12 bases. The CDR3 runs to 15 residues. Germline assignment: CDR1 MNHNS and CDR2 SASEGT. V lost 0 bases and J lost 10; bases outside the gene matches: 4.

The genes are TRBV15 and TRBJ2-5; D gene uncertain. Germline CDR1 and CDR2: LNHNV and YYDKDF (reference sequence). The CDR3 has 15 amino acids. The germline V and J ends were trimmed by 0 bases and 4 bases, with 12 bases remaining between them. This CDR3 is CATSRDYRQGETQYF. The CDR3 DNA is TGTGCCACCAGCAGAGATTACCGGCAAGGAGAGACCCAGTACTTC. The full variable domain, in which reference TRBV15 and TRBJ2-5 provide the parts outside the CDR3, is DAMVIQNPRYQVTQFGKPVTLSCSQTLNHNVMYWYQQKSSQAPKLLFHYYDKDFNNEADTPDNFQSRRPNTSFCFLDIRSPGLGDTAMYLCATSRDYRQGETQYFGPGTRLLVL.